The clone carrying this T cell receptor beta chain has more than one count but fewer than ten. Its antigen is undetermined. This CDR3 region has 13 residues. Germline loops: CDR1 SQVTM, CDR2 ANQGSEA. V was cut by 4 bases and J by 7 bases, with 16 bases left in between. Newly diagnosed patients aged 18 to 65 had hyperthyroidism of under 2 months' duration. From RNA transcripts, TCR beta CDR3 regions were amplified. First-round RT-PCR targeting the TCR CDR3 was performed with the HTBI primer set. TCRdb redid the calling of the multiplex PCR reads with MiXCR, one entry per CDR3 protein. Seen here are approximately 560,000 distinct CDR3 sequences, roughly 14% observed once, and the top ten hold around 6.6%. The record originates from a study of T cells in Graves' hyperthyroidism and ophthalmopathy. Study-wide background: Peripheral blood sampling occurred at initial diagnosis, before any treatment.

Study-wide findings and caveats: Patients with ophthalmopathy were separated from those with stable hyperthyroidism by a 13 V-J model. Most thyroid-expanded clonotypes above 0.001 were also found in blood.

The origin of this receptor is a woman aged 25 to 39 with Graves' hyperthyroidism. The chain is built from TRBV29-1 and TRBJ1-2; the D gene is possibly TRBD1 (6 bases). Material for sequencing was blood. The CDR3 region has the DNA TGCAGCGTTGCAGGGACACGAGTAGGTGGCTACACCTTC. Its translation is CSVAGTRVGGYTF.